This TCR beta chain was sequenced for a study of vaccination and CD4 T cells after COVID-19. Cultured CD4+ T-cell DNA underwent Oncomine TCR Beta short-read sequencing. MiXCR was run by TCRdb on the PCR reads, yielding one entry per CDR3 protein. The table lists about 22,000 distinct CDR3 sequences, under 60% of them singletons, with approximately 9% in the top ten. The germline V gene has CDR1 MDHEN and CDR2 SYDVKM. The CDR3 totals 14 residues. After removal of 4 bases from V and 5 bases from J, the junction contained 7 bases not matched to a gene. Turning to this clonotype: What it binds is unknown.

Described treatment: approximately nine-day PBMC culture with coronavirus spike peptide pools or control peptides (ViraFEST assay). Peptide-pool expansion of antigen-specific T cells preceded TCR sequencing in ViraFEST. This TCR derives from a human donor who had recovered from COVID-19. The V and J genes are TRBV28 and TRBJ1-2; 7 bases line up with TRBD1. The sequenced sample consisted of CD4+ T cells from blood, cultured in vitro. The CDR3 here is CASSSQGGNYGYTF. The CDR3 region has the DNA TGTGCCAGCAGTTCTCAGGGGGGGAATTATGGCTACACCTTC.